Each of the 31 T cell receptor beta chains below was sequenced from the same sample in a study of cytomegalovirus exposure and HLA in healthy donors. 13 Jbeta primers and 60 Vbeta primers were used for the PCR. Clones were sequenced by immunoSEQ multiplex PCR, and TCRdb holds only the in-frame ones, with some missing. The sample has under 250,000 clones, around 80% seen once; the top ten hold 4.4%. Sequencing input: PBMCs. The receptors were gathered from a woman under 40 in good health and CMV-seropositive.

This clone occurred once. The chain links TRBV27 to TRBJ1-2, with D perhaps TRBD1 (5 bases). Trimming shortened V by 8 bases and J by 3 bases, and 10 bases separated the two germline ends. Germline CDR1 reads MNHEY; CDR2 reads SMNVEV (reference sequence). CDR3 length: 12 residues. CDR3 bases: TGTGCCAGCCCCAGGGTAGACTATGGCTACACCTTC. As protein: CASPRVDYGYTF.

The V call is TRBV19, the J call TRBJ1-4, with D hard to call. The CDR3 sequence is 14 residues long. Germline values: CDR1 LNHDA, CDR2 SQIVND (reference sequence). V lost 3 bases to trimming and J lost 5 bases, with 10 bases between them. The CDR3 sequence: CASSIGRTNEKLFF. The DNA of the CDR3 is TGTGCCAGTAGTATCGGGAGAACAAATGAAAAACTGTTTTTT.

The chain combines TRBV30 with TRBJ1-2, with 8 bases fitting TRBD1. Looked up from germline, CDR1 is GTSNPN and CDR2 is SVGIG (reference sequence). Germline trimming cut 2 bases from V and 4 bases from J; bases unmatched to any gene: 6. The CDR3 covers 14 residues. The CDR3 coding sequence is TGTGCCTGGAGTTGGGCAGGGGGCACCTATGGCTACACCTTC. Translation: CAWSWAGGTYGYTF.

V usage is TRBV13 and J usage is TRBJ2-5; 7 positions agree with TRBD1. Looked up from germline, CDR1 is PRHDT and CDR2 is FYEKMQ (reference sequence). The length of the CDR3 is 14 residues. V shed 5 bases and J 4 bases; nucleotides not matched to a gene: 7. CDR3 amino acids: CASSRQGVRETQYF. CDR3 in DNA: TGTGCCAGCAGCCGACAGGGAGTGCGAGAGACCCAGTACTTC.

The chain couples TRBV9 to TRBJ2-1, with D maybe TRBD1 (5 bases). The CDR3 consists of 16 residues. The V and J ends lost 2 bases and 5 bases respectively, with 17 bases between them. Germline loops: CDR1 SGDLS, CDR2 YYNGEE. The CDR3 DNA is TGTGCCAGCAGCGTGGACATGTCTGGTGGAGACAATGAGCAGTTCTTC. It translates to CASSVDMSGGDNEQFF.

The V and J genes are TRBV5-4 and TRBJ2-1; a possible D gene is TRBD2 (5 bases). The CDR3 contains 15 residues. Germline CDR1 and CDR2: SGHNT and YYREEE (reference sequence). V dropped 2 bases and J dropped 5 bases, with 14 bases sitting between them. The CDR3 DNA reads as TGTGCCAGCAGCTTTGGACTGGGAGAAGACAATGAGCAGTTCTTC. Its protein product is CASSFGLGEDNEQFF.

The chain is built from TRBV4-1 and TRBJ1-1; TRBD1 aligns across 8 bases. In germline, CDR1 is MGHRA, CDR2 YSYEKL. With 1 base clipped from V and 4 bases from J, the junction kept 2 bases outside the gene matches. The CDR3 has 14 residues. CDR3 in DNA: TGCGCCAGCAGCCAAGGACAGGGGACCACTGAAGCTTTCTTT. The encoded protein is CASSQGQGTTEAFF.

The CDR3 DNA reads as TGTGCCAGCAAACGGGACAGGGGGCGAACTGAAGCTTTCTTT. Amino acid sequence: CASKRDRGRTEAFF. The chain uses TRBV6-1 and TRBJ1-1; 12 nucleotides match TRBD1. The CDR3 spans 14 residues. V shed 7 bases, J shed 5 bases, and the junction held 5 bases outside the gene matches. Looked up from germline, CDR1 is MNHNS and CDR2 is SASEGT.

V and J are TRBV11-2 and TRBJ1-2, with a weak D call TRBD1 (6 bases). Trimming pared 4 bases from V and 1 base from J, leaving 19 bases between. CDR1 and CDR2 (germline): SGHAT, FQNNGV. The CDR3 contains 17 residues. CDR3 DNA: TGTGCCAGCAGCTCATTCAAAGGACAGCTAGTTAACTATGGCTACACCTTC. Translation gives CASSSFKGQLVNYGYTF.

This rearrangement joins TRBV5-6 to TRBJ2-1, with 11 bases identical to TRBD1. The CDR3 contains 15 residues. V lost 3 bases, J lost 3 bases, and 2 bases stayed unmatched. The germline V gene has CDR1 SGHDT and CDR2 YYEEEE. CDR3 nucleotides: TGTGCCAGCAGCTCGGACAGGGGGCTCTACAATGAGCAGTTCTTC. Its translation is CASSSDRGLYNEQFF.

V gene TRBV19 combines with J gene TRBJ1-1; a weak D match, TRBD1 (5 bases). CDR1 and CDR2 (germline): LNHDA, SQIVND (reference sequence). Trimming removed 5 bases at V and 4 bases at J, with 17 bases between. CDR3 length equals 15 residues. The CDR3 DNA is TGTGCCAGTAGTCTCCTAGGGGTGGGTGGCACTGAAGCTTTCTTT. This encodes CASSLLGVGGTEAFF.

The gene calls are TRBV18 and TRBJ1-1; a weak D match, TRBD1 (6 bases). The CDR3 runs 14 residues. From germline, CDR1 is KGHSH and CDR2 LQKENI. V was cut by 4 bases and J by 3 bases, with 12 bases left in between. The CDR3: CASSLMTGHTEAFF. Written as DNA, the CDR3 is TGTGCCAGCTCACTCATGACAGGACACACTGAAGCTTTCTTT.

The chain has TRBV2 and TRBJ2-1, with TRBD1 as a possible D gene (6 bases). Germline V gene sequence: CDR1 SNHLY, CDR2 FYNNEI. The CDR3 loop spans 15 amino acids. Trimming took off 2 bases at V and 5 bases at J, with 13 bases between the two ends. Written as DNA, the CDR3 is TGTGCCAGCAGTGAAACAACGGACAGTAACAATGAGCAGTTCTTC. Its protein product is CASSETTDSNNEQFF.

This clone has just a few counts. V usage is TRBV5-6 and J usage is TRBJ2-1, with 12 bases aligning to TRBD2. The length of the CDR3 is 16 residues. In germline, CDR1 is SGHDT, CDR2 YYEEEE. Losses at the gene ends were 4 bases for V and 5 bases for J; bases not matched to a gene: 7. The CDR3 protein is CASSKASGGANNEQFF. The CDR3 DNA sequence: TGTGCCAGCAGCAAGGCTAGCGGGGGGGCCAACAATGAGCAGTTCTTC.

V usage is TRBV13 and J usage is TRBJ2-1, with TRBD2 identical over 9 bases. CDR1 is PRHDT and CDR2 is FYEKMQ in the germline V gene (reference sequence). The CDR3 extends over 15 amino acids. The V gene end was trimmed by 4 bases and the J gene end by 1 base; junction bases not matched to a gene: 2. As DNA, the CDR3 is TGTGCCAGCAGCTCTAGCGGGGCATCCTACAATGAGCAGTTCTTC. Its translation is CASSSSGASYNEQFF.

This chain links TRBV18 with TRBJ1-5, with D possibly matching TRBD1 (6 bases). Trimming stripped 3 bases from V and 9 bases from J, with 15 bases between. CDR1 KGHSH and CDR2 LQKENI come from the germline V gene. This CDR3 region has 14 residues. The CDR3, as DNA: TGTGCCAGCTCACCCGGGGGGCAGTTGGTGCCCCAGCATTTT. Protein product: CASSPGGQLVPQHF. Full variable domain (rest looked up from reference TRBV18 and TRBJ1-5): NAGVMQNPRHLVRRRGQEARLRCSPMKGHSHVYWYRQLPEEGLKFMVYLQKENIIDESGMPKERFSAEFPKEGPSILRIQQVVRGDSAAYFCASSPGGQLVPQHFGDGTRLSIL.

CDR3 DNA: TGTGCCAGCATCCCTGGGGACAGGCGACAAAAACTGTTTTTT. Residues: CASIPGDRRQKLFF. This rearrangement joins TRBV6-5 to TRBJ1-4; 8 bases map to TRBD1. There are 14 residues in the CDR3. The germline gives CDR1 MNHEY, CDR2 SVGAGI. With 7 bases clipped from V and 9 bases from J, the junction kept 10 bases outside the gene matches.

This clone has more than one count but fewer than ten. The CDR3: CATQGPGSYEQYF. In DNA, the CDR3 is TGTGCCACACAGGGACCGGGTTCCTACGAGCAGTACTTC. The V gene is TRBV19, the J gene TRBJ2-7, with D tentatively TRBD1 (6 bases). The CDR3 runs 13 residues. CDR1 LNHDA and CDR2 SQIVND come from the germline V gene (reference sequence). The V end was cut by 10 bases, the J end by 1 base, with 14 bases between.

This clone was observed a single time. The rearrangement uses TRBV27 and TRBJ2-1; the match to TRBD2 covers 7 bases. From germline, CDR1 is MNHEY and CDR2 SMNVEV (reference sequence). Trimming cost V 1 base and J 7 bases; bases outside gene matches: 1. The CDR3 length is 13 residues. The CDR3 reads CASSLWGGNEQFF. CDR3 in DNA: TGTGCCAGCAGTTTATGGGGAGGGAATGAGCAGTTCTTC.

V is TRBV7-6 and J is TRBJ2-4; TRBD2 agrees at 7 bases. J gave up 2 bases and V 5 bases, and 6 bases lay outside the gene matches. Germline lookup yields CDR1 SGHVS and CDR2 FNYEAQ. This CDR3 region has 15 residues. CDR3 DNA: TGTGCCAGCAGCCGCTCGGGGGGACCCAAAAACATTCAGTACTTC. Translated: CASSRSGGPKNIQYF.

This sequence joins TRBV6-5 and TRBJ2-7; 8 bases are a match to TRBD2. Unmatched junction bases numbered 10, after V lost 2 bases and J lost 4 bases. CDR1 is MNHEY and CDR2 is SVGAGI in the germline V gene. The CDR3 runs to 16 residues. The chain's CDR3 is CASSYAAGTSLYEQYF. CDR3 coding DNA: TGTGCCAGCAGTTACGCGGCTGGGACTAGTCTTTACGAGCAGTACTTC.

The V call is TRBV4-3, the J call TRBJ2-3, with TRBD2 matching over 9 bases. There are 16 residues in the CDR3. V shed 0 bases, J shed 2 bases, and the junction held 3 bases outside the gene matches. Per the germline V gene, CDR1 is LGHNA and CDR2 is YSLEER. CDR3 residues: CASSQDAGGPTDTQYF. CDR3 DNA sequence: TGCGCCAGCAGCCAAGATGCGGGGGGGCCCACAGATACGCAGTATTTT.

This chain uses TRBV9 with TRBJ2-5; 10 bases are a match to TRBD1. Germline V lookup: CDR1 SGDLS, CDR2 YYNGEE. CDR3 length equals 15 residues. The V segment lost 3 bases and the J segment 5 bases; nucleotides outside the gene matches: 7. In nucleotides, the CDR3 is TGTGCCAGCAGCGGACAGGGGGCGATTGCGGAGACCCAGTACTTC. It encodes CASSGQGAIAETQYF.

The chain recombines TRBV11-2 with TRBJ2-3; 10 bases map to TRBD2. The CDR3 covers 18 residues. In germline, CDR1 is SGHAT, CDR2 FQNNGV. The V segment lost 2 bases and the J segment 2 bases; nucleotides outside the gene matches: 10. The CDR3 DNA follows: TGTGCCAGCAGCTTAAGATCTAGCGGGGGCAGAAACACAGATACGCAGTATTTT. Residues: CASSLRSSGGRNTDTQYF.

The gene calls are TRBV4-2 and TRBJ2-4; 7 positions match TRBD1. Germline trimming cut 3 bases from V and 8 bases from J; bases unmatched to any gene: 10. This CDR3 has 15 amino acids. Germline CDR1 reads LGHNA; CDR2 reads YNFKEQ. CDR3 in amino acids: CASSHPDRESDIQYF. The CDR3 nucleotides read TGTGCCAGCAGCCACCCCGACAGGGAAAGCGACATTCAGTACTTC.

V gene TRBV5-1 combines with J gene TRBJ1-2, with a tentative D call TRBD1 (6 bases). There are 15 residues in the CDR3. From germline, CDR1 is SGHRS and CDR2 YFSETQ. V was shortened by 0 bases and J by 2 bases, with 11 bases between the two germline ends. The CDR3 region is CASSLADGGNYGYTF. DNA for the CDR3: TGCGCCAGCAGCTTGGCTGATGGGGGCAACTATGGCTACACCTTC. Together with reference TRBV5-1 and TRBJ1-2, the CDR3 gives the full variable domain: KAGVTQTPRYLIKTRGQQVTLSCSPISGHRSVSWYQQTPGQGLQFLFEYFSETQRNKGNFPGRFSGRQFSNSRSEMNVSTLELGDSALYLCASSLADGGNYGYTFGSGTRLTVV.

The V gene is TRBV5-6, the J gene TRBJ2-2; 8 positions match TRBD1. V lost 3 bases and J lost 4; bases outside the gene matches: 17. The CDR3 is 19 residues long. Germline lookup yields CDR1 SGHDT and CDR2 YYEEEE. CDR3 sequence (DNA): TGTGCCAGCAGCTGGGTGGGACAGGTTTTTTCAAGGAGCACCGGGGAGCTGTTTTTT. It is translated as CASSWVGQVFSRSTGELFF.

This sequence joins TRBV5-5 and TRBJ1-1; 7 bases are a match to TRBD1. Losses at the gene ends were 5 bases for V and 3 bases for J; bases not matched to a gene: 7. The CDR3 is made up of 14 amino acids. The germline gives CDR1 SGHKS, CDR2 YYEKEE (reference sequence). CDR3 loop: CASSHRGSHTEAFF. The CDR3, as DNA: TGTGCCAGCAGTCACAGGGGATCTCACACTGAAGCTTTCTTT.

This clone was observed a handful of times. The rearrangement joins TRBV19 to TRBJ1-2, with 7 bases aligning to TRBD1. The CDR3 spans 15 residues. Germline CDR1 reads LNHDA; CDR2 reads SQIVND (reference sequence). Unmatched junction bases numbered 6, after V lost 2 bases and J lost 3 bases. CDR3 residues: CASSISGGGDYGYTF. The CDR3, as DNA: TGTGCCAGTAGTATATCGGGAGGGGGCGACTATGGCTACACCTTC.

The V and J genes are TRBV5-1 and TRBJ1-2; 8 nucleotides line up with TRBD1. This CDR3 is 11 amino acids long. Germline V gene lookup returns CDR1 SGHRS and CDR2 YFSETQ. The V and J ends lost 4 bases and 12 bases, in that order; junction bases with no gene match: 5. CDR3 coding DNA: TGCGCCAGCAGCGCCGGGACAGGAGACACCTTC. This sequence encodes CASSAGTGDTF.

The chain employs TRBV6-4 and TRBJ1-1; D is unclear. The CDR3 has 13 amino acids. V was trimmed by 3 bases and J by 4 bases, leaving 9 bases between them. Germline CDR1 and CDR2: MRHNA and SNTAGT. The CDR3 protein is CASSEEPSTEAFF. The CDR3 DNA follows: TGTGCCAGCAGTGAGGAGCCGAGCACTGAAGCTTTCTTT.